This T cell receptor (beta chain) was sequenced during a study of glioma-infiltrating T cells. The trim removed 0 bases at V and 7 bases at J, leaving 7 bases unmatched. The CDR3 length is 15 residues. Per germline, CDR1 MGHRA and CDR2 YSYEKL. Using RNA template, CDR3s of TCR alpha and beta were amplified with iRepertoire arm-PCR. Each CDR3 protein is one row after TCRdb ran MiXCR on the multiplex PCR reads. The table shows about 380,000 distinct CDR3 sequences, with 41% occurring only once. The chain links TRBV4-1 to TRBJ2-3; 7 nucleotides agree with TRBD2. The source material was glioma tissue, nonneoplastic brain tissue, or PBMCs (not recorded which). The receptor's source is a human donor with low-grade glioma or glioblastoma, undergoing nonglioma brain surgery, or in good health (not recorded which). CDR3 region: CASSQDRAGVNTQYF. The CDR3 nucleotides are TGCGCCAGCAGCCAAGACCGGGCGGGAGTAAATACGCAGTATTTT.